A selection of T cell receptor beta chains follows, all from one sample in a study of blood T cell repertoires in COVID-19. The protocol was immunoSEQ multiplex PCR, while the TCRdb copy is restricted to in-frame clones and leaves out a portion. The sample records about 160,000 clones, roughly nine tenths being singletons. Source material: peripheral blood. These receptors originate from a woman in her sixties or seventies with acute or convalescent COVID-19. CDR3s include the opening cysteine and the closing phenylalanine or tryptophan. The D gene is left open where the match is weak.

cdr3_length: 16; v_call: TRBV24-1; d_call: -; cdr3_aa: CATSDPGREGNEKLFF
cdr3_length: 13; v_call: TRBV2; d_call: -; cdr3_aa: CASSGQAGYGYTF
cdr3_length: 19; v_call: TRBV21-1; d_call: -; cdr3_aa: CASSGKGSCPPGYHYEQYF
cdr3_length: 15; v_call: TRBV4-3; d_call: TRBD1; cdr3_aa: CASSQGTGQNTEAFF
cdr3_length: 16; v_call: TRBV25-1; d_call: -; cdr3_aa: CASSESVDSPTDTQYF
cdr3_length: 17; v_call: TRBV7-9; d_call: TRBD2; cdr3_aa: CASSLASGGAGANVLTF
cdr3_length: 14; v_call: TRBV29-1; d_call: TRBD1; cdr3_aa: CSASTGTSNQPQHF
cdr3_length: 19; v_call: TRBV7-6; d_call: TRBD1; cdr3_aa: CASSLLGTGSYPPGNTIYF
cdr3_length: 12; v_call: TRBV18; d_call: TRBD1; cdr3_aa: CASSPGTAEAFF
cdr3_length: 12; v_call: TRBV9; d_call: -; cdr3_aa: CASRGGDTEAFF
cdr3_length: 15; v_call: TRBV27; d_call: -; cdr3_aa: CASSRARVVNEKLFF
cdr3_length: 15; v_call: TRBV18; d_call: TRBD1; cdr3_aa: CASSQQTGLQETQYF
cdr3_length: 19; v_call: TRBV10-3; d_call: TRBD1; cdr3_aa: CAIRPGTGEGPEGTGELFF
cdr3_length: 15; v_call: TRBV18; d_call: TRBD1; cdr3_aa: CASSPQGVTYNEQFF
cdr3_length: 17; v_call: TRBV4-2; d_call: TRBD2; cdr3_aa: CASSPTGLAGITDTQYF
cdr3_length: 13; v_call: TRBV7-9; d_call: TRBD1; cdr3_aa: CASRATGGTEAFF
cdr3_length: 12; v_call: TRBV2; d_call: TRBD1; cdr3_aa: CASSERGLGQYF
cdr3_length: 15; v_call: TRBV4-2; d_call: TRBD2; cdr3_aa: CASSPLAGGQETQYF
cdr3_length: 15; v_call: TRBV27; d_call: -; cdr3_aa: CASSLSYWGEDGYTF
cdr3_length: 14; v_call: TRBV6-5; d_call: TRBD1; cdr3_aa: CASSRDRGSYEQYF
cdr3_length: 16; v_call: TRBV7-8; d_call: TRBD2; cdr3_aa: CASSLGLSGRSGEQYF
cdr3_length: 15; v_call: TRBV5-4; d_call: -; cdr3_aa: CASSKTGATNEKLFF
cdr3_length: 14; v_call: TRBV11-2; d_call: -; cdr3_aa: CASSLKGDHEKLFF
cdr3_length: 14; v_call: TRBV2; d_call: TRBD1; cdr3_aa: CASSEYRGSYEQYF
cdr3_length: 15; v_call: TRBV15; d_call: TRBD1; cdr3_aa: CATSWPGQLNTEAFF
cdr3_length: 14; v_call: TRBV6-1; d_call: -; cdr3_aa: CASSETIESYEQYF
cdr3_length: 16; v_call: TRBV5-1; d_call: TRBD2; cdr3_aa: CASSLGEGRISYEQYF
cdr3_length: 11; v_call: TRBV2; d_call: -; cdr3_aa: CASSYRDEQFF
cdr3_length: 14; v_call: TRBV2; d_call: -; cdr3_aa: CASSADSRGSPLHF
cdr3_length: 12; v_call: TRBV6-2/TRBV6-3; d_call: -; cdr3_aa: CASSRKQVEAFF
cdr3_length: 15; v_call: TRBV25-1; d_call: -; cdr3_aa: CASSGPYTGNTEAFF
cdr3_length: 16; v_call: TRBV7-2; d_call: TRBD1; cdr3_aa: CASSLSGGFSGNTIYF
cdr3_length: 12; v_call: TRBV10-3; d_call: -; cdr3_aa: CAISDPGGEQYF
cdr3_length: 15; v_call: TRBV9; d_call: TRBD2; cdr3_aa: CASSPTGTSGYEQFF
cdr3_length: 14; v_call: TRBV6-5; d_call: TRBD2; cdr3_aa: CASSYELAGQEQYF
cdr3_length: 16; v_call: TRBV6-1; d_call: -; cdr3_aa: CASSEGQVVSSYGYTF
cdr3_length: 11; v_call: TRBV10-1; d_call: -; cdr3_aa: CASRLKYEAFF
cdr3_length: 16; v_call: TRBV7-2; d_call: -; cdr3_aa: CASSPLQGRFDTEAFF
cdr3_length: 15; v_call: TRBV5-8; d_call: -; cdr3_aa: CASSFGQSGNSPLHF
cdr3_length: 14; v_call: TRBV5-5; d_call: TRBD1; cdr3_aa: CASSFPDRGGEQFF
cdr3_length: 14; v_call: TRBV7-2; d_call: -; cdr3_aa: CASSFDYRGGEQFF